The sequence of this TCR beta chain was determined in a study of blood T cell repertoires in COVID-19. Sequencing was performed with immunoSEQ multiplex PCR; in TCRdb, only in-frame clones are kept and a portion is missing. The data contain tens of thousands of clones, about 88% of them seen just once; the ten biggest clones take up 9.5% to 15%. Germline V gives CDR1 GTSNPN, CDR2 SVGIG (reference sequence). CDR3 length: 14 residues. J was trimmed by 0 bases and V by 7 bases; bases with no gene match: 8. V is TRBV30 and J is TRBJ1-1; 7 bases are a match to TRBD1. The sequence was collected from a human donor in a cohort sampled during active COVID-19. The donor label of this sample is uncertain. The specimen was peripheral blood. DNA for the CDR3: TGTGCCTTTACGACCGGGACAGTGAACACTGAAGCTTTCTTT. This codes for CAFTTGTVNTEAFF.